Listed below are T cell receptor beta chains from one sample, sequenced in a study of cytomegalovirus exposure and HLA in healthy donors. Measured with immunoSEQ multiplex PCR; TCRdb has only the in-frame clones, and not every one. The table lists over 100,000 clones, approximately 10% of them singletons. The source material was PBMCs. These TCRs come from a woman aged 40 to 50 in good health and CMV-seropositive. Both conserved end residues are part of each CDR3. D genes are given only for firm matches. Size is stated for part of the rows, as once, few or many counts, or as a class when the clone is expanded.

clone size: -
V gene: TRBV7-8
J gene: TRBJ1-1
D gene: -
CDR3 protein: CASSYNRATEAFF
CDR3 DNA: TGTGCCAGCAGCTACAACAGGGCCACTGAAGCTTTCTTT

clone size: -
V gene: TRBV15
J gene: TRBJ2-3
D gene: -
CDR3 protein: CATSREGPPQYF
CDR3 DNA: TGTGCCACCAGCAGAGAGGGCCCCCCGCAGTATTTT

clone size: -
V gene: TRBV5-1
J gene: TRBJ2-3
D gene: -
CDR3 protein: CASSLGETDTQYF
CDR3 DNA: TGCGCCAGCAGCTTGGGTGAGACAGATACGCAGTATTTT

clone size: -
V gene: TRBV7-9
J gene: TRBJ2-3
D gene: TRBD1
CDR3 protein: CASSSPGQVYNTQYF
CDR3 DNA: TGTGCCAGCAGCTCTCCGGGACAGGTCTACAATACGCAGTATTTT

clone size: -
V gene: TRBV9
J gene: TRBJ2-7
D gene: -
CDR3 protein: CASSVGRGPTYEQYF
CDR3 DNA: TGTGCCAGCAGCGTAGGGAGGGGCCCAACCTACGAGCAGTACTTC

clone size: -
V gene: TRBV5-6
J gene: TRBJ1-1
D gene: -
CDR3 protein: CASSLRGRTEAFF
CDR3 DNA: TGTGCCAGCAGTTTGAGGGGGAGAACTGAAGCTTTCTTT

clone size: few
V gene: TRBV6-1
J gene: TRBJ1-4
D gene: -
CDR3 protein: CASSEWGGMDEKLFF
CDR3 DNA: TGTGCCAGCAGTGAATGGGGGGGAATGGATGAAAAACTGTTTTTT

clone size: few
V gene: TRBV5-1
J gene: TRBJ2-7
D gene: -
CDR3 protein: CASSLASLEEQYF
CDR3 DNA: TGCGCCAGCAGCTTGGCCTCTCTCGAGGAGCAGTACTTC

clone size: -
V gene: TRBV5-1
J gene: TRBJ2-1
D gene: -
CDR3 protein: CASSLFEGEQFF
CDR3 DNA: TGCGCCAGCAGCTTGTTCGAGGGTGAGCAGTTCTTC

clone size: -
V gene: TRBV7-2
J gene: TRBJ2-2
D gene: -
CDR3 protein: CASSFLSGELFF
CDR3 DNA: TGTGCCAGCAGCTTTCTATCCGGGGAGCTGTTTTTT

clone size: -
V gene: TRBV2
J gene: TRBJ1-6
D gene: TRBD1
CDR3 protein: CASRDRGYPPLHF
CDR3 DNA: TGTGCCAGCAGGGACAGGGGATATCCACCCCTCCACTTT

clone size: -
V gene: TRBV27
J gene: TRBJ1-6
D gene: -
CDR3 protein: CASSVRDFYNSPLHF
CDR3 DNA: TGTGCCAGCAGTGTCCGGGACTTCTATAATTCACCCCTCCACTTT

clone size: -
V gene: TRBV7-6
J gene: TRBJ2-3
D gene: TRBD2
CDR3 protein: CASSLVVAGGVPDTQYF
CDR3 DNA: TGTGCCAGCAGCTTAGTAGTAGCGGGGGGGGTTCCAGATACGCAGTATTTT

clone size: few
V gene: TRBV19
J gene: TRBJ1-2
D gene: TRBD1
CDR3 protein: CASSPGTGGEGYGYTF
CDR3 DNA: TGTGCCAGTAGTCCAGGGACAGGGGGCGAGGGCTATGGCTACACCTTC

clone size: -
V gene: TRBV4-3
J gene: TRBJ2-1
D gene: TRBD1
CDR3 protein: CASSPQPQGAIYNEQFF
CDR3 DNA: TGCGCCAGCAGCCCCCAACCACAGGGGGCCATCTACAATGAGCAGTTCTTC

clone size: -
V gene: TRBV11-2
J gene: TRBJ2-1
D gene: TRBD1
CDR3 protein: CASSMPGQGATKFF
CDR3 DNA: TGTGCCAGCAGCATGCCGGGACAGGGGGCCACGAAGTTCTTC

clone size: few
V gene: TRBV27
J gene: TRBJ2-1
D gene: -
CDR3 protein: CASSSRLVSPKYNEQFF
CDR3 DNA: TGTGCCAGCAGTTCAAGACTAGTCTCGCCCAAATACAATGAGCAGTTCTTC

clone size: -
V gene: TRBV29-1
J gene: TRBJ2-1
D gene: TRBD2
CDR3 protein: CSVTSGGTGEQFF
CDR3 DNA: TGCAGCGTGACTAGCGGGGGCACAGGTGAGCAGTTCTTC

clone size: few
V gene: TRBV5-1
J gene: TRBJ2-1
D gene: -
CDR3 protein: CASRVITGDYNEQFF
CDR3 DNA: TGCGCCAGCAGAGTGATAACGGGGGACTACAATGAGCAGTTCTTC

clone size: -
V gene: TRBV2
J gene: TRBJ2-2
D gene: -
CDR3 protein: CASSEYRWNTGELFF
CDR3 DNA: TGTGCCAGCAGTGAATACAGGTGGAACACCGGGGAGCTGTTTTTT

clone size: few
V gene: TRBV7-9
J gene: TRBJ2-5
D gene: TRBD1
CDR3 protein: CASSFEVTGVYF
CDR3 DNA: TGTGCCAGCAGCTTCGAAGTGACAGGGGTGTACTTC

clone size: few
V gene: TRBV19
J gene: TRBJ2-3
D gene: -
CDR3 protein: CASMERISTDTQYF
CDR3 DNA: TGTGCCAGTATGGAGCGGATTAGCACAGATACGCAGTATTTT

clone size: few
V gene: TRBV10-3
J gene: TRBJ2-2
D gene: TRBD1
CDR3 protein: CAISSAGTGNTGELFF
CDR3 DNA: TGTGCCATCAGCTCAGCCGGGACAGGCAACACCGGGGAGCTGTTTTTT

clone size: -
V gene: TRBV19
J gene: TRBJ2-3
D gene: TRBD1
CDR3 protein: CASTQQGALTDTQYF
CDR3 DNA: TGTGCCAGTACTCAACAGGGGGCTCTCACAGATACGCAGTATTTT

clone size: -
V gene: TRBV5-4
J gene: TRBJ2-5
D gene: -
CDR3 protein: CASSLRGALGTQYF
CDR3 DNA: TGTGCCAGCTCCCTTCGGGGGGCCCTCGGGACCCAGTACTTC

clone size: -
V gene: TRBV5-4
J gene: TRBJ1-1
D gene: -
CDR3 protein: CASSTTVMNTEAFF
CDR3 DNA: TGTGCCAGCAGCACGACTGTAATGAACACTGAAGCTTTCTTT

clone size: few
V gene: TRBV5-1
J gene: TRBJ2-2
D gene: TRBD1
CDR3 protein: CASSWDRRNTGELFF
CDR3 DNA: TGCGCCAGCAGTTGGGACAGAAGGAACACCGGGGAGCTGTTTTTT

clone size: few
V gene: TRBV11-2
J gene: TRBJ2-2
D gene: -
CDR3 protein: CASSLERYTGELFF
CDR3 DNA: TGTGCCAGCAGCTTAGAGAGATACACCGGGGAGCTGTTTTTT

clone size: few
V gene: TRBV6-6
J gene: TRBJ1-2
D gene: -
CDR3 protein: CASSYGTLGDYGYTF
CDR3 DNA: TGTGCCAGCAGTTACGGGACTCTAGGAGACTATGGCTACACCTTC

clone size: few
V gene: TRBV27
J gene: TRBJ2-7
D gene: -
CDR3 protein: CASSLETGSYEQYF
CDR3 DNA: TGTGCCAGCAGTTTAGAGACAGGCTCCTACGAGCAGTACTTC

clone size: few
V gene: TRBV11-2
J gene: TRBJ2-2
D gene: TRBD1
CDR3 protein: CASSHFGTGGTGELFF
CDR3 DNA: TGTGCCAGCAGCCATTTTGGGACAGGGGGTACCGGGGAGCTGTTTTTT

clone size: -
V gene: TRBV15
J gene: TRBJ1-2
D gene: -
CDR3 protein: CATSGRTNNYGYTF
CDR3 DNA: TGTGCCACCAGCGGACGGACTAACAACTATGGCTACACCTTC

clone size: few
V gene: TRBV7-9
J gene: TRBJ2-5
D gene: -
CDR3 protein: CASTSWGLQETQYF
CDR3 DNA: TGTGCCAGCACCTCTTGGGGGCTCCAAGAGACCCAGTACTTC

clone size: -
V gene: TRBV23-1
J gene: TRBJ1-2
D gene: -
CDR3 protein: CASSQSGGRGYYTF
CDR3 DNA: TGCGCCAGCAGTCAATCGGGGGGTCGAGGGTACTACACCTTC

clone size: -
V gene: TRBV29-1
J gene: TRBJ2-2
D gene: -
CDR3 protein: CSVGAAANTGELFF
CDR3 DNA: TGCAGCGTTGGGGCAGCCGCGAACACCGGGGAGCTGTTTTTT

clone size: -
V gene: TRBV6-5
J gene: TRBJ1-4
D gene: -
CDR3 protein: CASGGQATNEKLFF
CDR3 DNA: TGTGCCAGCGGGGGACAAGCAACTAATGAAAAACTGTTTTTT

clone size: -
V gene: TRBV9
J gene: TRBJ1-2
D gene: -
CDR3 protein: CASSVDGLRGGYTF
CDR3 DNA: TGTGCCAGCAGCGTAGATGGACTGAGAGGTGGCTACACCTTC

clone size: -
V gene: TRBV12-5
J gene: TRBJ1-5
D gene: -
CDR3 protein: CASGIGGNQPQHF
CDR3 DNA: TGTGCTAGTGGGATAGGGGGCAATCAGCCCCAGCATTTT

clone size: -
V gene: TRBV5-1
J gene: TRBJ2-1
D gene: TRBD1
CDR3 protein: CASSSTGGSYNEQFF
CDR3 DNA: TGCGCCAGCAGCTCAACAGGGGGTAGTTACAATGAGCAGTTCTTC

clone size: few
V gene: TRBV6-1
J gene: TRBJ2-4
D gene: TRBD1
CDR3 protein: CASSTNSGTGNIQYF
CDR3 DNA: TGTGCCAGCAGTACGAACTCCGGGACAGGGAACATTCAGTACTTC

clone size: few
V gene: TRBV7-8
J gene: TRBJ2-1
D gene: -
CDR3 protein: CASSEYSDNEQFF
CDR3 DNA: TGTGCCAGCAGCGAATACAGTGACAATGAGCAGTTCTTC

clone size: many
V gene: TRBV19
J gene: TRBJ1-5
D gene: -
CDR3 protein: CASSSRAAYSNQPQHF
CDR3 DNA: TGTGCCAGTAGTAGCAGGGCTGCTTATAGCAATCAGCCCCAGCATTTT